This is a list of T cell receptor beta chains from one sample in a study of cytomegalovirus exposure and HLA in healthy donors. Profiling relied on immunoSEQ multiplex PCR, and the TCRdb table lists in-frame clones only, not all of them. The sample has more than 85,000 clones, about 74% seen once; the top ten hold around a tenth. The sample comprised PBMCs. The receptors come from a male donor in good health and CMV-seropositive. The CDR3 runs from the conserved cysteine through the conserved F or W. The order of the fields is V gene, clone size, J gene, D gene, CDR3 protein, CDR3 DNA. D genes are given only for firm matches. Part of the rows lack a size; the others show once, few, many or a class for expanded clones.

TRBV5-1	-	TRBJ1-5	-	CASSLGPAGDQPQHF	TGCGCCAGCAGCTTGGGCCCGGCAGGGGATCAGCCCCAGCATTTT
TRBV28	-	TRBJ2-1	-	CASRGGNEQFF	TGTGCCAGCAGGGGGGGCAATGAGCAGTTCTTC
TRBV18	once	TRBJ2-7	-	CASSPTALLYEQYF	TGTGCCAGCTCGCCCACTGCCCTACTCTACGAGCAGTACTTC
TRBV7-2	few	TRBJ1-2	-	CASSWGTARGYTF	TGTGCCAGCAGCTGGGGGACTGCTCGAGGCTACACCTTC
TRBV7-9	few	TRBJ1-3	-	CASSSLRDFSSGNTIYF	TGTGCCAGCAGCTCACTAAGGGACTTCAGCTCTGGAAACACCATATATTTT
TRBV28	-	TRBJ2-3	-	CASLGASTDTQYF	TGTGCCAGCCTTGGGGCCTCCACAGATACGCAGTATTTT
TRBV5-5	-	TRBJ2-1	-	CASTPWGAHSSYNEQFF	TGTGCCAGCACCCCCTGGGGAGCCCATAGCTCCTACAATGAGCAGTTCTTC
TRBV11-2	-	TRBJ2-7	TRBD2	CASSGGIAGVAREQYF	TGTGCCAGCAGCGGAGGGATAGCGGGAGTGGCACGCGAGCAGTACTTC
TRBV27	-	TRBJ2-7	TRBD2	CASRGLAYEQYF	TGTGCCAGCAGGGGACTAGCCTACGAGCAGTACTTC
TRBV7-2	-	TRBJ2-3	TRBD2	CASSLGLAGGPVTDTQYF	TGTGCCAGCAGCTTAGGACTAGCGGGAGGGCCGGTCACAGATACGCAGTATTTT
TRBV7-6	-	TRBJ2-7	TRBD1	CASSLAGTGPSGSYEQYF	TGTGCCAGCAGCTTAGCCGGGACAGGGCCCAGCGGATCCTACGAGCAGTACTTC
TRBV28	-	TRBJ2-6	-	CASSLGGAWANVLTF	TGTGCCAGCAGTTTAGGGGGGGCCTGGGCCAACGTCCTGACTTTC
TRBV6-1	-	TRBJ2-2	TRBD2	CASTRTSGGELFF	TGTGCCAGCACGAGGACTAGCGGCGGGGAGCTGTTTTTT
TRBV19	-	TRBJ1-1	-	CASSQERDTEAFF	TGTGCCAGTAGTCAAGAACGGGACACTGAAGCTTTCTTT
TRBV7-8	-	TRBJ2-7	TRBD2	CASSFFDGGRDEQYF	TGTGCCAGCAGCTTTTTCGACGGCGGGAGGGACGAGCAGTACTTC
TRBV6-1	-	TRBJ1-2	TRBD1	CASSEQGDYGYTF	TGTGCCAGCAGTGAACAGGGGGACTATGGCTACACCTTC
TRBV7-2	-	TRBJ2-5	TRBD1	CASSLEGQGGETQYF	TGTGCCAGCAGCTTAGAGGGACAGGGCGGAGAGACCCAGTACTTC
TRBV6-4	-	TRBJ1-5	-	CASSAKGPGQPQHF	TGTGCCAGCAGTGCGAAGGGTCCGGGACAGCCCCAGCATTTT
TRBV5-1	-	TRBJ2-7	-	CASSLEREQYF	TGCGCCAGCAGCTTGGAGCGGGAGCAGTACTTC
TRBV28	-	TRBJ1-5	-	CASSSPGIANQPQHF	TGTGCCAGCAGTTCACCCGGGATCGCCAATCAGCCCCAGCATTTT
TRBV5-1	-	TRBJ2-2	TRBD1	CASSLPDRVTGELFF	TGCGCCAGCAGCTTGCCGGACAGGGTCACCGGGGAGCTGTTTTTT
TRBV6-5	-	TRBJ1-2	-	CASSCPWGSDYGYTF	TGTGCCAGCAGTTGCCCTTGGGGCAGTGACTATGGCTACACCTTC
TRBV18	-	TRBJ2-7	TRBD2	CASSPRPFSSGRDGEQYF	TGTGCCAGCTCACCCCGGCCCTTTTCTAGCGGGAGGGACGGCGAGCAGTACTTC
TRBV28	-	TRBJ1-2	-	CAVWRAGDYGYTF	TGTGCCGTATGGCGGGCCGGGGACTATGGCTACACCTTC
TRBV4-3	-	TRBJ2-2	-	CASSPVEGRGNTGELFF	TGCGCCAGCAGCCCAGTGGAGGGCCGAGGGAACACCGGGGAGCTGTTTTTT
TRBV27	-	TRBJ2-1	TRBD2	CASTSLGTSGSNEQFF	TGTGCCAGCACATCCCTCGGGACTAGCGGGAGCAATGAGCAGTTCTTC
TRBV5-6	-	TRBJ1-2	TRBD1	CASSSLRRDRGPNYGYTF	TGTGCCAGCAGCTCGCTCCGCCGGGACAGGGGGCCGAACTATGGCTACACCTTC